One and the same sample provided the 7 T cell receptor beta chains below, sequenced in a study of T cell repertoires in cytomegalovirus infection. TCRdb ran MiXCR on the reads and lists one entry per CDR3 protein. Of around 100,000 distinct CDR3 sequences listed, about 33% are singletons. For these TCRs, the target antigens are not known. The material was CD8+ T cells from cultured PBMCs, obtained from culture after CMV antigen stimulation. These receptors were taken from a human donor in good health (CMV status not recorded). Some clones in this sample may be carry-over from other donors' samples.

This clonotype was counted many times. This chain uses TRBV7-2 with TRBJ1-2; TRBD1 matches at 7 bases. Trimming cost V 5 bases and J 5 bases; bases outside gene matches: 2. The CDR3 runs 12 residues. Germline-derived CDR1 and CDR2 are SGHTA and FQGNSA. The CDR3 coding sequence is TGTGCCAGCAGCCCACAGGGGTATGGCTACACCTTC. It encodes CASSPQGYGYTF.

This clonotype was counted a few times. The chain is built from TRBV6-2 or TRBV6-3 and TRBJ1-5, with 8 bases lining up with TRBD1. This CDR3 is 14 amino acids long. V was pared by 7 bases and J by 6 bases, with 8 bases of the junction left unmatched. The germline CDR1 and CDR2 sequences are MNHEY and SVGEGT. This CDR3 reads CASTRTGSSQPQHF. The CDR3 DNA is TGTGCCAGCACCCGGACAGGGTCCAGTCAGCCCCAGCATTTT.

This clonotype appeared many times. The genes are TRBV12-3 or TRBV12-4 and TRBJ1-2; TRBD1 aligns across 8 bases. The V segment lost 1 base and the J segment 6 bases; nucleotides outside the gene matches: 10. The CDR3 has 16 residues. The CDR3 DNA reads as TGTGCCAGCAGTTTAGGGACAGGGTCTAACTTGGATGGCTACACCTTC. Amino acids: CASSLGTGSNLDGYTF.

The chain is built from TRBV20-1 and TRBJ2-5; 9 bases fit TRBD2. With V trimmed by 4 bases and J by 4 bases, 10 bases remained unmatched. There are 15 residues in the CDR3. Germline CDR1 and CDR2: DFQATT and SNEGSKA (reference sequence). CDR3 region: CSAKKSSGDSETQYF. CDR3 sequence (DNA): TGCAGTGCTAAGAAATCTAGCGGGGATTCAGAGACCCAGTACTTC.

The CDR3 here is CASSFNRGGTEAFF. As DNA, the CDR3 is TGTGCCAGCAGTTTCAACAGGGGGGGCACTGAAGCTTTCTTT. This chain connects TRBV12-3 or TRBV12-4 to TRBJ1-1; TRBD1 matches 8 bases. With 3 bases clipped from V and 4 bases from J, the junction kept 4 bases outside the gene matches. The CDR3 consists of 14 residues.

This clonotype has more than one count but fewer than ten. The CDR3 spells CASRPLGLETQYF. The DNA of the CDR3 is TGTGCCAGCAGACCCCTCGGCCTGGAGACCCAGTACTTC. V usage is TRBV6-2 or TRBV6-3 and J usage is TRBJ2-5; D not resolved. This CDR3 region has 13 residues. Trimming removed 6 bases at V and 5 bases at J, with 13 bases between. Germline CDR1 and CDR2: MNHEY and SVGEGT.

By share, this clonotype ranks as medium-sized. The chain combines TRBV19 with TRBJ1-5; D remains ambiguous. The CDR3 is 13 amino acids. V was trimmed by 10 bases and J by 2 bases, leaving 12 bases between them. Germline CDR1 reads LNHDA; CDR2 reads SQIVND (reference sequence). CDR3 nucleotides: TGTGCCACACAGTACGGGGGCAATCAGCCCCAGCATTTT. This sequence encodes CATQYGGNQPQHF.